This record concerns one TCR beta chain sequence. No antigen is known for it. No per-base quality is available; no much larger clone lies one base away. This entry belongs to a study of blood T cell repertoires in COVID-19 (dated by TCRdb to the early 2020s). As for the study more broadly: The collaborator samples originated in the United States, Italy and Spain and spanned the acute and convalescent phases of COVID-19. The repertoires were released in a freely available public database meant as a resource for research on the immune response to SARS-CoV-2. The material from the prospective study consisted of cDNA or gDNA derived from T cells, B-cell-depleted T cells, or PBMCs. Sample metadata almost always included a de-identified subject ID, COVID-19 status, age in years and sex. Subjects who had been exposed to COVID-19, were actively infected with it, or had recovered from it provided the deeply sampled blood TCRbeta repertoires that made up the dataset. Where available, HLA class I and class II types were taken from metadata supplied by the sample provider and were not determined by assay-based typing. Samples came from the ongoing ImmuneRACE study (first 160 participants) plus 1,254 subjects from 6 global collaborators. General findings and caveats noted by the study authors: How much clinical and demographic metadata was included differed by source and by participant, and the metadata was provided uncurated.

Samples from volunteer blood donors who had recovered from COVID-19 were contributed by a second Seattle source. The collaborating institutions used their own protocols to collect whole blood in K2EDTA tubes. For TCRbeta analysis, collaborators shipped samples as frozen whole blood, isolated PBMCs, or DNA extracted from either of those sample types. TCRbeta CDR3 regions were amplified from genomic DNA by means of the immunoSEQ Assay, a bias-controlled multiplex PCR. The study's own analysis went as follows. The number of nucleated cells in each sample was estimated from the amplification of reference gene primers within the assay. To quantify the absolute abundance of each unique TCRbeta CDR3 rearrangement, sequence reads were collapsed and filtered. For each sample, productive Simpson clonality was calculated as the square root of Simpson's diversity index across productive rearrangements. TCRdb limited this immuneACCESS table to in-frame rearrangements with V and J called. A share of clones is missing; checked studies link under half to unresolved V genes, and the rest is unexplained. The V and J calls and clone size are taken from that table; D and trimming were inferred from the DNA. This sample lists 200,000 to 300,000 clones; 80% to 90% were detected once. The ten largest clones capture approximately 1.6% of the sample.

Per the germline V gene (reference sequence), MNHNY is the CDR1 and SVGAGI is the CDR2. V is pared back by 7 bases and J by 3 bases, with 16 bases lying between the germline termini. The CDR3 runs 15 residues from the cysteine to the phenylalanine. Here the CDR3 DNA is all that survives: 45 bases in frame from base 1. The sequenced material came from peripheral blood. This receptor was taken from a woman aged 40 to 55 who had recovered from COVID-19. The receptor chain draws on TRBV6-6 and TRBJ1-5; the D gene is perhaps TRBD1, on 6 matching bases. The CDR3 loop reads CASTLRGGDNQPQHF. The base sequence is TGTGCCAGCACCCTACGGGGGGGCGACAATCAGCCCCAGCATTTT.